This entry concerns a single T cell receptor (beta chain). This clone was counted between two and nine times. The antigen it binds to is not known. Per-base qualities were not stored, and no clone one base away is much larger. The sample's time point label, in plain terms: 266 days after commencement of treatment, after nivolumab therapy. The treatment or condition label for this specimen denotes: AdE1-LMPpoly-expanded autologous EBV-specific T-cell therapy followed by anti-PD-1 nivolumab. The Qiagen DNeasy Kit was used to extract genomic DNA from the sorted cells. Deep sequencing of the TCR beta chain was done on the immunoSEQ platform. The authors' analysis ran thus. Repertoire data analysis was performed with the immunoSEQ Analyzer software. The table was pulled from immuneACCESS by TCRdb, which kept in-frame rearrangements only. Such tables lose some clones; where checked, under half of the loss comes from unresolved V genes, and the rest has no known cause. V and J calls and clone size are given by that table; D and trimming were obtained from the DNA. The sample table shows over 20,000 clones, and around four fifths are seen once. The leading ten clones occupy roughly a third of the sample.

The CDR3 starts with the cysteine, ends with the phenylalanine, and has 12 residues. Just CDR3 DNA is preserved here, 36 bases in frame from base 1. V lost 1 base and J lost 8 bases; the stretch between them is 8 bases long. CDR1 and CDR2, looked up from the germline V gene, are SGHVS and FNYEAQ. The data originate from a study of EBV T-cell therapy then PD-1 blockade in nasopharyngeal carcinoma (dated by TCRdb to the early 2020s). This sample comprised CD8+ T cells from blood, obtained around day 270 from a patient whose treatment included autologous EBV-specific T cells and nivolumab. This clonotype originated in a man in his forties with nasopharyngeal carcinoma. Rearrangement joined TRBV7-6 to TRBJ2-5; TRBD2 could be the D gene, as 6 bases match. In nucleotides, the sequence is TGTGCCAGCAGCTTAGTGGGGGGAACCCAGTACTTC. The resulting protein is CASSLVGGTQYF. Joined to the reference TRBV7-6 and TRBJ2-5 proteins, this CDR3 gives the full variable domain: GAGVSQSPRYKVTKRGQDVALRCDPISGHVSLYWYRQALGQGPEFLTYFNYEAQQDKSGLPNDRFSAERPEGSISTLTIQRTEQRDSAMYRCASSLVGGTQYFGPGTRLLVL.